This T cell receptor (beta chain) was sequenced for a study of blood T cell repertoires in COVID-19. Between the trimmed V and J ends, which lost 6 bases and 1 base, there was a span of 9 bases. CDR1 LNHDA and CDR2 SQIVND come from the germline V gene (reference sequence). CDR3 length: 14 residues. Measured with immunoSEQ multiplex PCR; TCRdb has only the in-frame clones, and not every one. Among approximately 290,000 clones listed, about 88% were seen once. The receptor was isolated from a woman aged 55-70 years with acute or convalescent COVID-19. The chain couples TRBV19 to TRBJ2-2; D possibly corresponds to TRBD2 (6 bases). Sequencing was done on a sample of peripheral blood. CDR3 sequence (DNA): TGTGCCAGTAGGCCGGGACTGAACACCGGGGAGCTGTTTTTT. Translation gives CASRPGLNTGELFF.